The sample holds one count of the clone carrying this TCR beta chain. The antigen is undetermined. The data are from a study of T cell responses to AZD1222 COVID-19 vaccine. Study overall: Pooling of second doses given at about 4 or about 12 weeks was done.

The study, taken as a whole, reports: Repertoire samples came only from after the peak T cell response. Increased Spike-specific TCR breadth and depth were observed after two AZD1222 doses. Clonal diversity was possibly underestimated, and white British individuals and females predominated among donors.

Some clones are missing from TCRdb's copy, which holds only in-frame ones; the method was immunoSEQ multiplex PCR. The sample comprises about 140,000 clones, about 92% of which are singletons, and 4% to 5.5% rests with the top ten. Material: peripheral blood, obtained on day 0 of AZD1222 vaccination. This TCR was sampled from an adult in good health.

CDR3 sequence: CASRDRGQYNEQFF. CDR3 bases: TGTGCCAGTCGAGACAGGGGGCAGTACAATGAGCAGTTCTTC. The rearrangement links TRBV19 to TRBJ2-1; 10 bases align to TRBD1. Germline values: CDR1 LNHDA, CDR2 SQIVND (reference sequence). Trimming removed 8 bases from V and 4 bases from J; junction bases left unmatched: 5. CDR3 length: 14 residues.